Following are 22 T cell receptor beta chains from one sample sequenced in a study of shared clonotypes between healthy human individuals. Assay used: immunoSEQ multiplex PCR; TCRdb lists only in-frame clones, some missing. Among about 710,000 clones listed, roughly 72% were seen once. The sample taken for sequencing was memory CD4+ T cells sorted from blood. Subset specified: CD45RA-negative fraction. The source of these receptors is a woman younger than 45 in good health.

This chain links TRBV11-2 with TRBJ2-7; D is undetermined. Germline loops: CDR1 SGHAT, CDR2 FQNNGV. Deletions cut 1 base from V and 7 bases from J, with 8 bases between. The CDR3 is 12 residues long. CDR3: CASSLALQEQYF. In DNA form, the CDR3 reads TGTGCCAGCAGCTTAGCCCTACAAGAGCAGTACTTC.

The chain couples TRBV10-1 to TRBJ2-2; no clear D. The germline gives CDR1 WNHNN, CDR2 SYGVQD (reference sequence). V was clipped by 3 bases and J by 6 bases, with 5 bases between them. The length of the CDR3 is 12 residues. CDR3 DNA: TGCGCCAGCAGTGACCGGCCCGGGGAGCTGTTTTTT. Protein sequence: CASSDRPGELFF.

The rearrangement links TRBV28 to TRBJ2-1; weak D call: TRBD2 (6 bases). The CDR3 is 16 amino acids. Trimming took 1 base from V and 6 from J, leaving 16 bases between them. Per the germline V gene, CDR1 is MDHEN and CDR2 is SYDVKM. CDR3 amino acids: CASSLLVGGPINEQFF. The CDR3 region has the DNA TGTGCCAGCAGTTTATTGGTGGGGGGACCAATCAATGAGCAGTTCTTC.

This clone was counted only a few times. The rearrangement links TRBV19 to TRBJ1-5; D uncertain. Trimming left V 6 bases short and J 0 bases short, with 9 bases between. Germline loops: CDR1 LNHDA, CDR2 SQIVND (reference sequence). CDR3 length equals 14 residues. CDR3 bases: TGTGCCAGTAGGGAGTACAGTAGCAATCAGCCCCAGCATTTT. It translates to CASREYSSNQPQHF.

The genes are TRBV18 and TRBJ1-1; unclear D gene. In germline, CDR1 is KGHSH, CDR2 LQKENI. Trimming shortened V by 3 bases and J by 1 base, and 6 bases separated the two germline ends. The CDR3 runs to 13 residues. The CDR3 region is CASSPERNTEAFF. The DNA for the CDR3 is TGTGCCAGCTCACCCGAAAGGAACACTGAAGCTTTCTTT.

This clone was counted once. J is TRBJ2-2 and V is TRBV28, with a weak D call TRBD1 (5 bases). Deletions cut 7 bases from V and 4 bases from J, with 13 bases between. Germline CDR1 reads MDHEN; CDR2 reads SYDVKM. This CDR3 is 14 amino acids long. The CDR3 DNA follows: TGTGCCAGCATTGGTGGGGCCCTCACCGGGGAGCTGTTTTTT. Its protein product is CASIGGALTGELFF. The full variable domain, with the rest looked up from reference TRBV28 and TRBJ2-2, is DVKVTQSSRYLVKRTGEKVFLECVQDMDHENMFWYRQDPGLGLRLIYFSYDVKMKEKGDIPEGYSVSREKKERFSLILESASTNQTSMYLCASIGGALTGELFFGEGSRLTVL.

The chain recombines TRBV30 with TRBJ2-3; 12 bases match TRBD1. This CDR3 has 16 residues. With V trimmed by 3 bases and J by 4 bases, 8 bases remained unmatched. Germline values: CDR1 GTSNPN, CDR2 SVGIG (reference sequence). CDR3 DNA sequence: TGTGCCTGGAGCCCCTACGGGACAGGGGGCTCAGATACGCAGTATTTT. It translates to CAWSPYGTGGSDTQYF.

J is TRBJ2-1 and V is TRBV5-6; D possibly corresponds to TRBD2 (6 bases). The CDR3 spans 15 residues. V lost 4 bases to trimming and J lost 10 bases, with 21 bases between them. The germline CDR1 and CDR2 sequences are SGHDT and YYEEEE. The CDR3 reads CASSGLGGPREEQFF. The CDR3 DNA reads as TGTGCCAGCAGCGGCCTGGGCGGCCCCCGGGAGGAGCAGTTCTTC.

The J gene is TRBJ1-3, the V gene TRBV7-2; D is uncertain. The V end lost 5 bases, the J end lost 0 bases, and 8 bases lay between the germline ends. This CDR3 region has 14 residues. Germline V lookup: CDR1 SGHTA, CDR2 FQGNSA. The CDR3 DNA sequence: TGTGCCAGCAGCGGCCGTGCCTCTGGAAACACCATATATTTT. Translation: CASSGRASGNTIYF.

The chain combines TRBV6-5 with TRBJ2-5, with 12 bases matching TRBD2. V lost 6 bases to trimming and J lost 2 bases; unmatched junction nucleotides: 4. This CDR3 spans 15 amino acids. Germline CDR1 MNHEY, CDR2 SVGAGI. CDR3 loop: CASSLGLAGQETQYF. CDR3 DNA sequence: TGTGCCAGCAGCCTCGGACTAGCGGGACAAGAGACCCAGTACTTC.

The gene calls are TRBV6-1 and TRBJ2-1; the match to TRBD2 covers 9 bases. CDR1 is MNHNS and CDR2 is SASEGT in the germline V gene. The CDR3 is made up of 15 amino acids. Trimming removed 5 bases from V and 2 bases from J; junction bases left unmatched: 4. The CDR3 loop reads CASSWTSEAYNEQFF. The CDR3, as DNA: TGTGCCAGCAGTTGGACTAGCGAGGCCTACAATGAGCAGTTCTTC.

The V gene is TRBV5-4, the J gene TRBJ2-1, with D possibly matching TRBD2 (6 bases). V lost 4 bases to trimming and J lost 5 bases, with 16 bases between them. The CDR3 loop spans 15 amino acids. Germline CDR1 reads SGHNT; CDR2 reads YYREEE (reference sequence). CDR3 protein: CASSPGDLRHNEQFF. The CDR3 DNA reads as TGTGCCAGCAGCCCGGGGGACTTGAGACACAATGAGCAGTTCTTC.

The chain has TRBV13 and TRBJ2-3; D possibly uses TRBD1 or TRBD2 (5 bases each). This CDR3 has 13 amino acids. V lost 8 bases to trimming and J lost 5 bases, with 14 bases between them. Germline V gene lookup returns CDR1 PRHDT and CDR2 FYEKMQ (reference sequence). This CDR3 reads CASSRGLVDTQYF. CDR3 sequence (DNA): TGTGCCAGCTCACGGGGCTTAGTAGATACGCAGTATTTT.

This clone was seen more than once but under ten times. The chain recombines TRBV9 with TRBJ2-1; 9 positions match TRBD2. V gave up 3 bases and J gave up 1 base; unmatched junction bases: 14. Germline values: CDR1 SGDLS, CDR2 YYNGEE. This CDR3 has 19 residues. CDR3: CASSDPGASGKKSYNEQFF. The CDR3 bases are TGTGCCAGCAGCGACCCGGGGGCTAGCGGGAAGAAATCCTACAATGAGCAGTTCTTC.

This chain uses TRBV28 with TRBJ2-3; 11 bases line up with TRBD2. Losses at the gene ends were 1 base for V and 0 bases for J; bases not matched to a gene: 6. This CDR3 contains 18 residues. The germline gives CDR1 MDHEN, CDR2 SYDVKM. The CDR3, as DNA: TGTGCCAGCAGTTTATCCCTGACTAGCGGGATTAGCACAGATACGCAGTATTTT. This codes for CASSLSLTSGISTDTQYF.

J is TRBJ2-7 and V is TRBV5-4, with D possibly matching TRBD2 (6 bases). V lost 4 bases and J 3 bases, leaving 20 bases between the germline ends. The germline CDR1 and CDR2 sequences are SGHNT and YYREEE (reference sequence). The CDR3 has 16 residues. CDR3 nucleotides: TGTGCCAGCAGCGCTTCCGGGACTCGGGGTGGCTACGAGCAGTACTTC. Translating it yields CASSASGTRGGYEQYF.

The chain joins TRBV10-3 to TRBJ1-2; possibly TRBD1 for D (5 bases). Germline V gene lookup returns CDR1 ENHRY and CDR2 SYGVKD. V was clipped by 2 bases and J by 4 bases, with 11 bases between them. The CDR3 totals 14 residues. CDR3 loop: CAISEGGDLYGYTF. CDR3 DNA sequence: TGTGCCATCAGTGAGGGAGGGGACCTCTATGGCTACACCTTC.

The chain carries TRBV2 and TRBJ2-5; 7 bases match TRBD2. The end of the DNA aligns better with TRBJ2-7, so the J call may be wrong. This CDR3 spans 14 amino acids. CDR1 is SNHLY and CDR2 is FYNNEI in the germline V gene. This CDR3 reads CASSEGLAVYEQYF. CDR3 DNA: TGTGCCAGCAGTGAAGGGCTAGCGGTCTACGAGCAGTACTTC.

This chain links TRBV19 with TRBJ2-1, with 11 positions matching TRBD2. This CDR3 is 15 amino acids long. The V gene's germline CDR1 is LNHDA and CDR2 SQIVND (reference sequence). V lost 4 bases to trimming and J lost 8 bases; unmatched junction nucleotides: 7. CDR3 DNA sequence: TGTGCCAGTAGTAAACTAGCGGGAGTCGGCGATGAGCAGTTCTTC. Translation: CASSKLAGVGDEQFF. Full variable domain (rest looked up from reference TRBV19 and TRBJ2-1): DGGITQSPKYLFRKEGQNVTLSCEQNLNHDAMYWYRQDPGQGLRLIYYSQIVNDFQKGDIAEGYSVSREKKESFPLTVTSAQKNPTAFYLCASSKLAGVGDEQFFGPGTRLTVL.

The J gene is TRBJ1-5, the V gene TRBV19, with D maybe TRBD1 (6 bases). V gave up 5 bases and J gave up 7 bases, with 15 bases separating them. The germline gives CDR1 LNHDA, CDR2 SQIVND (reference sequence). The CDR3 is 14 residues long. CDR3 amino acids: CASSGGQGGQPQHF. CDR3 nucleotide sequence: TGTGCCAGTAGTGGGGGGCAGGGTGGACAGCCCCAGCATTTT.

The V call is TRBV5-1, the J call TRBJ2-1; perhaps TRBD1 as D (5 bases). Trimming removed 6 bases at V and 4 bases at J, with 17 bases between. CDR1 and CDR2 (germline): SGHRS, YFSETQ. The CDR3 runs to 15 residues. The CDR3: CASNPVQGGYNEQFF. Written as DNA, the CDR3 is TGCGCCAGCAATCCGGTCCAGGGTGGGTACAATGAGCAGTTCTTC.

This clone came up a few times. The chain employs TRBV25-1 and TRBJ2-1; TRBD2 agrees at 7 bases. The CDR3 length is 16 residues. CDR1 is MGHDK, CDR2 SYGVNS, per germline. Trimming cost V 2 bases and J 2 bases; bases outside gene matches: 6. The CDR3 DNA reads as TGTGCCAGCAGTGAAGGGCCTAGCGGAACCTACAATGAGCAGTTCTTC. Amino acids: CASSEGPSGTYNEQFF. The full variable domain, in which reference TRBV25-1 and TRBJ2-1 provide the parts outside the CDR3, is EADIYQTPRYLVIGTGKKITLECSQTMGHDKMYWYQQDPGMELHLIHYSYGVNSTEKGDLSSESTVSRIRTEHFPLTLESARPSHTSQYLCASSEGPSGTYNEQFFGPGTRLTVL.